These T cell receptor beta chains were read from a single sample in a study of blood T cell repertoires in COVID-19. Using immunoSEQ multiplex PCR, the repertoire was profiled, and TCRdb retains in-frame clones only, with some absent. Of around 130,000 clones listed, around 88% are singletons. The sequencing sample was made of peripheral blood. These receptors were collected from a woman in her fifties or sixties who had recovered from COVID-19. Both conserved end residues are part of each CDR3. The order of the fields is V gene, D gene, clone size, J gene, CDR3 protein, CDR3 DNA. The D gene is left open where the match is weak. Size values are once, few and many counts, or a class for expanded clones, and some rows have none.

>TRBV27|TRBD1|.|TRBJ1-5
CASRDRDSNQPQHF
TGTGCCAGCAGGGACAGGGATAGCAATCAGCCCCAGCATTTT
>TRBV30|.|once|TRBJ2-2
CALDTGFANTGELFF
TGTGCCTTAGATACAGGGTTTGCCAACACCGGGGAGCTGTTTTTT
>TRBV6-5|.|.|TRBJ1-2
CASKLDNSDRGYTF
TGTGCCAGCAAATTGGACAACTCAGATCGGGGCTACACCTTC
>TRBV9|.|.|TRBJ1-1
CASSVAGGGGTEAFF
TGTGCCAGCAGCGTAGCTGGCGGCGGCGGCACTGAAGCTTTCTTT
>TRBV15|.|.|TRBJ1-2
CATSTRTSYRTGANYGYTF
TGTGCCACCAGCACTCGAACGAGTTACAGAACAGGAGCTAACTATGGCTACACCTTC
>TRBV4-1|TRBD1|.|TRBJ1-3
CASSLSTGTAFGNTIYF
TGCGCCAGCAGCCTCTCGACAGGGACCGCCTTTGGAAACACCATATATTTT
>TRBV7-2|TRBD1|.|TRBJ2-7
CASSPVPRAGGFYEQYF
TGTGCCAGCAGCCCAGTCCCGAGGGCAGGGGGCTTCTACGAGCAGTACTTC
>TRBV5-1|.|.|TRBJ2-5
CASSLGQNEETQYF
TGCGCCAGCAGCTTGGGACAGAATGAAGAGACCCAGTACTTC
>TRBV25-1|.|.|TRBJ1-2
CASSYRTAYGYTF
TGTGCCAGCAGTTACAGGACGGCCTATGGCTACACCTTC
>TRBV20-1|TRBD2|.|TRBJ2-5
CSASNLGLAGAETQYF
TGCAGTGCTAGTAACTTGGGACTAGCGGGAGCGGAGACCCAGTACTTC
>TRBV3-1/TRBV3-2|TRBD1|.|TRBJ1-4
CASSRKTGENEKLFF
TGTGCCAGCAGCCGGAAGACAGGGGAAAATGAAAAACTGTTTTTT
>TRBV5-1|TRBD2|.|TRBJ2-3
CASSLVQRGGVDTQYF
TGCGCCAGCAGCTTGGTTCAGCGGGGGGGAGTAGATACGCAGTATTTT
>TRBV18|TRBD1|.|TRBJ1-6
CASSTDRENSPLHF
TGTGCCAGCTCCACAGACAGGGAAAATTCACCCCTCCACTTT
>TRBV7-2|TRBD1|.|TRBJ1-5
CASTPTGTTPKPQHF
TGTGCCAGCACCCCGACAGGGACCACGCCAAAGCCCCAGCATTTT
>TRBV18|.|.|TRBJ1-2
CASSELQDGLYGYTF
TGTGCCAGCTCAGAACTACAGGATGGGCTCTATGGCTACACCTTC
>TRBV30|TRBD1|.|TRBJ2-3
CAWSVTGPATQYF
TGTGCCTGGAGTGTGACAGGGCCAGCTACGCAGTATTTT
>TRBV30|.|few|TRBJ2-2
CAWSKWQGPRLYTGELFF
TGTGCCTGGAGTAAGTGGCAGGGGCCCAGATTGTACACCGGGGAGCTGTTTTTT
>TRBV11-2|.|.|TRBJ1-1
CASSFTGKGTEAFF
TGTGCCAGCAGCTTCACAGGGAAGGGCACTGAAGCTTTCTTT
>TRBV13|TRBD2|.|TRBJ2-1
CASSNGTSGRHEQFF
TGTGCCAGCAGCAACGGGACTAGCGGGAGACATGAGCAGTTCTTC
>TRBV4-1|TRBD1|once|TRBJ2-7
CASSLIPGQADEQYF
TGCGCCAGCAGCCTTATACCGGGACAGGCAGACGAGCAGTACTTC
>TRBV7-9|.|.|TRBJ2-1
CASSPPLQKSNEQFF
TGTGCCAGCAGCCCTCCCTTACAGAAGTCGAATGAGCAGTTCTTC
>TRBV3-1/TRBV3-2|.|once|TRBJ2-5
CASSPQRGETQYF
TGTGCCAGCAGCCCTCAGAGGGGGGAGACCCAGTACTTC
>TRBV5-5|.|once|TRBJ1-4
CASSLAVTNEKLFF
TGTGCCAGCAGCTTGGCAGTCACTAATGAAAAACTGTTTTTT
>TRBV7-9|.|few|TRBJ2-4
CASSLTVAKNIQYF
TGTGCCAGCAGCTTAACGGTAGCCAAAAACATTCAGTACTTC
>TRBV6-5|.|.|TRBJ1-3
CASSNRVGNTIYF
TGTGCCAGCAGCAACAGGGTTGGAAACACCATATATTTT
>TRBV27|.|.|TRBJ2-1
CASSLGDNLTYNEQFF
TGTGCCAGCAGTTTGGGCGACAACCTTACCTACAATGAGCAGTTCTTC
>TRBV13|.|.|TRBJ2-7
CASSWGTASYEQYF
TGTGCCAGCAGCTGGGGGACTGCGTCCTACGAGCAGTACTTC
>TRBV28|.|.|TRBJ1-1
CASSLEGGGRSEAFF
TGTGCCAGCAGTTTAGAGGGAGGAGGACGCTCTGAAGCTTTCTTT
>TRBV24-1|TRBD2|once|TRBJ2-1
CATSPGLAGVSYNEQFF
TGTGCCACCAGTCCGGGACTAGCGGGAGTGTCCTACAATGAGCAGTTCTTC
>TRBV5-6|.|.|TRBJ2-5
CASTLAYYKETQYF
TGTGCCAGCACCCTTGCGTACTACAAAGAGACCCAGTACTTC
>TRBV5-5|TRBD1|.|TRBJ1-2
CASSLHRGTYGYTF
TGTGCCAGCAGCTTGCACAGGGGGACCTATGGCTACACCTTC
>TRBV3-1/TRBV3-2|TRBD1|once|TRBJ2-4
CASSHIRDSPKNIQYF
TGTGCCAGCAGCCACATCCGGGACAGTCCCAAAAACATTCAGTACTTC
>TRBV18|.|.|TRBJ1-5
CASSPGSTSNQPQHF
TGTGCCAGCTCACCGGGCAGCACGAGCAATCAGCCCCAGCATTTT
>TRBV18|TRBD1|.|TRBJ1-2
CASSPRYRGDYGYTF
TGTGCCAGCTCACCCCGATACAGGGGCGACTATGGCTACACCTTC
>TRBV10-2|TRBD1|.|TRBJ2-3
CASSESGTGTTDTQYF
TGCGCCAGCAGTGAGTCTGGGACAGGGACCACAGATACGCAGTATTTT
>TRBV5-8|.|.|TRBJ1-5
CASSPRGEYSNQPQHF
TGTGCCAGCAGCCCCAGGGGCGAGTATAGCAATCAGCCCCAGCATTTT
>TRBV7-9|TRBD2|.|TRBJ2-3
CASSPRLAGVSDTQYF
TGTGCCAGCAGCCCGAGACTAGCGGGAGTTTCAGATACGCAGTATTTT
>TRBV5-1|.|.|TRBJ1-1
CASSFFGAVNTEAFF
TGCGCCAGCAGCTTCTTTGGAGCGGTGAACACTGAAGCTTTCTTT
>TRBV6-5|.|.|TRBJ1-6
CASWGGRDNSPLHF
TGTGCCAGCTGGGGGGGGCGGGATAATTCACCCCTCCACTTT
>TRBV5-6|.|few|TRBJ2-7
CASSYGETAAYEQYF
TGTGCCAGCAGCTATGGAGAGACCGCCGCCTACGAGCAGTACTTC
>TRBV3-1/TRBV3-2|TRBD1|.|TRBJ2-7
CASSPQTGGTYEQYF
TGTGCCAGCAGCCCACAAACAGGGGGGACCTACGAGCAGTACTTC
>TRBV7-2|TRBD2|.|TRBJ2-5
CASRLIPGTSETQYF
TGTGCCAGCAGGTTAATTCCCGGGACTAGCGAGACCCAGTACTTC
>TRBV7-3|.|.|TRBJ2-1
CASSLSTLMGSEQFF
TGTGCCAGCAGCTTAAGTACTTTGATGGGGAGTGAGCAGTTCTTC
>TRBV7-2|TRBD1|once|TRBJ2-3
CASSSPPDRATDTQYF
TGTGCCAGCAGCTCCCCCCCGGACAGGGCCACAGATACGCAGTATTTT
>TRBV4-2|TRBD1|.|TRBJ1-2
CASSQPGTGFTYGYTF
TGTGCCAGCAGCCAACCCGGGACAGGGTTTACCTATGGCTACACCTTC
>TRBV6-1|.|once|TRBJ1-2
CASSDWQGLVGYTF
TGTGCCAGCAGTGATTGGCAGGGCTTAGTTGGCTACACCTTC
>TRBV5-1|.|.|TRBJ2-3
CASSLLQGIGTDTQYF
TGCGCCAGCAGCTTACTACAGGGTATCGGCACAGATACGCAGTATTTT
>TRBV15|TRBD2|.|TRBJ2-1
CATSRGLREGRDEQFF
TGTGCCACCAGCAGAGGGCTGAGGGAGGGCAGGGATGAGCAGTTCTTC
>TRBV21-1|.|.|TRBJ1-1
CASSKRQRRGPSDTEAFF
TGTGCCAGCAGCAAACGACAGCGGAGGGGACCGTCGGACACTGAAGCTTTCTTT
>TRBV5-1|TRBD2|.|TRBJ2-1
CASSPLLAGSYNEQFF
TGCGCCAGCAGCCCCCTACTAGCGGGGTCCTACAATGAGCAGTTCTTC
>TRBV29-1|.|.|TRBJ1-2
CSVEDRQAPNYGYTF
TGCAGCGTTGAAGATCGACAGGCCCCTAACTATGGCTACACCTTC
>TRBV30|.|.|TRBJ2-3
CAWSVQSTQYF
TGTGCCTGGAGTGTACAGTCAACGCAGTATTTT
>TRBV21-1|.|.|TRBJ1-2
CASSGKRTGSILLYGYTF
TGTGCCAGCAGCGGAAAAAGGACAGGTTCGATCCTACTCTATGGCTACACCTTC
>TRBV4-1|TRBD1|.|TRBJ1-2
CASSQDSGTGFGYTF
TGCGCCAGCAGCCAGGATAGCGGGACAGGGTTTGGCTACACCTTC
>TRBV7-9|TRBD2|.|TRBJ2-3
CASSLSAGGPPDTQYF
TGTGCCAGCAGCTTATCCGCGGGGGGCCCACCAGATACGCAGTATTTT
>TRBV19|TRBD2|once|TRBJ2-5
CASSMASGPQETQYF
TGTGCCAGTAGTATGGCTAGCGGGCCCCAAGAGACCCAGTACTTC